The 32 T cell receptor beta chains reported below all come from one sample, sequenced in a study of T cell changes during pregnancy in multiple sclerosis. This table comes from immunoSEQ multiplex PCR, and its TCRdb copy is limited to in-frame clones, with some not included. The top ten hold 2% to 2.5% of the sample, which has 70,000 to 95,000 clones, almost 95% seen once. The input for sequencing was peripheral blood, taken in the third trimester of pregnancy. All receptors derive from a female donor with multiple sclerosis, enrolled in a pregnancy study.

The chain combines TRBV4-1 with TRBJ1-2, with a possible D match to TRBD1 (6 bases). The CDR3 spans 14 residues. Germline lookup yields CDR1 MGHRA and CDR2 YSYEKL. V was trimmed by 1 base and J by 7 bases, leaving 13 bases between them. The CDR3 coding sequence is TGCGCCAGCAGCCAAGCCCCAGGGGACGGTGGCTACACCTTC. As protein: CASSQAPGDGGYTF.

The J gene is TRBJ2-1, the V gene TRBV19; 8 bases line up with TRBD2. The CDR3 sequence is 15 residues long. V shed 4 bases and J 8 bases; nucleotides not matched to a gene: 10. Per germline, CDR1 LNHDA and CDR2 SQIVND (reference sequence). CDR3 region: CASSTPGLVLYEQFF. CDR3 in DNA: TGTGCCAGTAGTACGCCGGGACTAGTATTGTATGAGCAGTTCTTC.

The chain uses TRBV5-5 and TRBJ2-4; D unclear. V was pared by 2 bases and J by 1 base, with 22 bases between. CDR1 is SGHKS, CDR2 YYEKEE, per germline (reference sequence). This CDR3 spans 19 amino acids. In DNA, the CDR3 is TGTGCCAGCAGCTTATATACCCAAGAGCCGCTCCTGGCCAAAAACATTCAGTACTTC. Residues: CASSLYTQEPLLAKNIQYF.

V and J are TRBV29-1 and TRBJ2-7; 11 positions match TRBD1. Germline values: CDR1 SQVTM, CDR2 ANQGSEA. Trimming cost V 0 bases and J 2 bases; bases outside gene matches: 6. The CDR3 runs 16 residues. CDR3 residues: CSVEELQGQGAYEQYF. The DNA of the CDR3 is TGCAGCGTTGAAGAACTTCAGGGACAGGGGGCCTACGAGCAGTACTTC.

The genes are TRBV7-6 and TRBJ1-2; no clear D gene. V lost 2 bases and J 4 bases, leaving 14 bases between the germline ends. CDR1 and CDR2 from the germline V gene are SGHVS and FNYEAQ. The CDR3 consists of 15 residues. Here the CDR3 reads CASSLLVSGLYGYTF. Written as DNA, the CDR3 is TGTGCCAGCAGCTTATTAGTTTCAGGTCTCTATGGCTACACCTTC. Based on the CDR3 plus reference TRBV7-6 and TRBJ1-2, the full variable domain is GAGVSQSPRYKVTKRGQDVALRCDPISGHVSLYWYRQALGQGPEFLTYFNYEAQQDKSGLPNDRFSAERPEGSISTLTIQRTEQRDSAMYRCASSLLVSGLYGYTFGSGTRLTVV.

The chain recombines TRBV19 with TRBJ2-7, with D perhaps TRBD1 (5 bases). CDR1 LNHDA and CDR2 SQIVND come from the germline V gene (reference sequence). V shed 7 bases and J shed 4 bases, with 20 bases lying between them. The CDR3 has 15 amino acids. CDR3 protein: CASTGSALGEYEQYF. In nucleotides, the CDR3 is TGTGCCAGTACCGGGTCCGCCTTAGGGGAATACGAGCAGTACTTC.

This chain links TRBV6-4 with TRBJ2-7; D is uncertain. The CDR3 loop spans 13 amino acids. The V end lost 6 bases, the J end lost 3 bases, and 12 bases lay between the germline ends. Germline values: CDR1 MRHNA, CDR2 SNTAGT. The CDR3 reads CASSPHGYYEQYF. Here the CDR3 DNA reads TGTGCCAGCAGCCCCCACGGTTACTACGAGCAGTACTTC.

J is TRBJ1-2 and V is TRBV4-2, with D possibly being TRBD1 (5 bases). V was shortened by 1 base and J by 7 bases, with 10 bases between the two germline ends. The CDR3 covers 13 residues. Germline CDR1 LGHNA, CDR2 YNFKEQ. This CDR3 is CASSQGRVGGYTF. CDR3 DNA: TGTGCCAGCAGCCAAGGCAGGGTGGGTGGCTACACCTTC.

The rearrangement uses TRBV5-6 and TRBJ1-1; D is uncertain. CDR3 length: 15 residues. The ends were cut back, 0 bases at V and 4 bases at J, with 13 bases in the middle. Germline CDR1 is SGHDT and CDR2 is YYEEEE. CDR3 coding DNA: TGTGCCAGCAGCTTGGATGTCCGTGCGAGCACTGAAGCTTTCTTT. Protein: CASSLDVRASTEAFF.

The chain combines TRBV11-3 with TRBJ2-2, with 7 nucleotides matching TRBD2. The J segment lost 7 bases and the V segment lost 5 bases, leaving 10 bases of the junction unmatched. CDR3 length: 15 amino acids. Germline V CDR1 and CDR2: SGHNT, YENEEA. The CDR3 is CASSPQSGKVGELFF. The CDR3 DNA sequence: TGTGCCAGCAGCCCCCAAAGCGGGAAGGTCGGGGAGCTGTTTTTT.

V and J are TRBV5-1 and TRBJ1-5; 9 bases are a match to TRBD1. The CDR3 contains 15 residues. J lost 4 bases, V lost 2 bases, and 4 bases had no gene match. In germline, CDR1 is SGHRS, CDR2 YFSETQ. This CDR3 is CASSFGTGLNQPQHF. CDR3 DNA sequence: TGCGCCAGCAGCTTCGGGACAGGGCTAAATCAGCCCCAGCATTTT.

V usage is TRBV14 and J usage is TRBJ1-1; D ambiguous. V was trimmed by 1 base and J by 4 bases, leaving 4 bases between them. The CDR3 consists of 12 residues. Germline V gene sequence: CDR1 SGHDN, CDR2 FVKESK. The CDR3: CASSQVFTEAFF. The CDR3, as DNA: TGTGCCAGCAGCCAAGTCTTCACTGAAGCTTTCTTT.

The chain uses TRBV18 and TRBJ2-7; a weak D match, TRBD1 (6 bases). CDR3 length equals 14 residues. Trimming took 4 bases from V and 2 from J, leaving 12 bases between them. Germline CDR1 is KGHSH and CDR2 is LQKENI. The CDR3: CASSQDRPTYEQYF. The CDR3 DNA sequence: TGTGCCAGCTCACAAGACAGGCCCACCTACGAGCAGTACTTC. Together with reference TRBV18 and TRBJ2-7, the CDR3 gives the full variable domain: NAGVMQNPRHLVRRRGQEARLRCSPMKGHSHVYWYRQLPEEGLKFMVYLQKENIIDESGMPKERFSAEFPKEGPSILRIQQVVRGDSAAYFCASSQDRPTYEQYFGPGTRLTVT.

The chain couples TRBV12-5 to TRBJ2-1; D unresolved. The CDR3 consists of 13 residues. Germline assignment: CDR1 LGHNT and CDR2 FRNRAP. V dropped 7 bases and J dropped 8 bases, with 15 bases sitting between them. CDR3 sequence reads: CASAVTTRDEQFF. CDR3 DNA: TGTGCTAGTGCCGTAACGACCCGGGATGAGCAGTTCTTC.

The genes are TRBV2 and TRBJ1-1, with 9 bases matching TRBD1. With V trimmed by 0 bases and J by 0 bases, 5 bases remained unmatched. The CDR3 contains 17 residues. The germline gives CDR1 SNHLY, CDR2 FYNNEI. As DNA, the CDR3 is TGTGCCAGCAGTGAAGCTGGGACAGGGAACATGAACACTGAAGCTTTCTTT. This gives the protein CASSEAGTGNMNTEAFF.

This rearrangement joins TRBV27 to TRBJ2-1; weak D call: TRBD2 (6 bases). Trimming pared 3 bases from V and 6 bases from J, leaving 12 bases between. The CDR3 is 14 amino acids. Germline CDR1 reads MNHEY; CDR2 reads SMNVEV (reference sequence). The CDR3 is CASSFSGLGNEQFF. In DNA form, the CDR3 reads TGTGCCAGCAGTTTTAGCGGTCTCGGCAATGAGCAGTTCTTC.

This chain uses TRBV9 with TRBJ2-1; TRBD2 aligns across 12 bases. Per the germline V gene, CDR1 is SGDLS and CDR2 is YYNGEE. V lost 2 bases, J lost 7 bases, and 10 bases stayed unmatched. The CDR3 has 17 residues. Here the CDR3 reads CASSVGPLAGGGNEQFF. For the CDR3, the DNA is TGTGCCAGCAGCGTGGGCCCTCTAGCGGGAGGGGGGAATGAGCAGTTCTTC. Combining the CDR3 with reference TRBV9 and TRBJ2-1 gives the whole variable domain DSGVTQTPKHLITATGQRVTLRCSPRSGDLSVYWYQQSLDQGLQFLIQYYNGEERAKGNILERFSAQQFPDLHSELNLSSLELGDSALYFCASSVGPLAGGGNEQFFGPGTRLTVL.

CDR3 sequence reads: CASSFGRGSQPQHF. In DNA, the CDR3 is TGTGCCAGTAGTTTTGGCAGGGGATCCCAGCCCCAGCATTTT. The chain combines TRBV19 with TRBJ1-5, with D possibly TRBD1 on 6 matching bases. Germline V gives CDR1 LNHDA, CDR2 SQIVND (reference sequence). This CDR3 contains 14 residues. V was clipped by 5 bases and J by 7 bases, with 15 bases between them.

In DNA form, the CDR3 reads TGTGCCAGCAGTTACCAATCGGGGTATGGAAACACCATATATTTT. It specifies CASSYQSGYGNTIYF. The rearrangement joins TRBV27 to TRBJ1-3, with no clear D. The germline V and J ends were trimmed by 4 bases and 3 bases, with 13 bases remaining between them. CDR3 length: 15 residues. CDR1 is MNHEY and CDR2 is SMNVEV in the germline V gene (reference sequence).

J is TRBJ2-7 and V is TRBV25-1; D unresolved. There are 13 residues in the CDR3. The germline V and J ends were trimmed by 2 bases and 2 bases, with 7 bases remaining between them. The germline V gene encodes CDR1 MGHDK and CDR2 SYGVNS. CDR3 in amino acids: CASSEAATYEQYF. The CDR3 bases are TGTGCCAGCAGTGAAGCAGCGACCTACGAGCAGTACTTC.

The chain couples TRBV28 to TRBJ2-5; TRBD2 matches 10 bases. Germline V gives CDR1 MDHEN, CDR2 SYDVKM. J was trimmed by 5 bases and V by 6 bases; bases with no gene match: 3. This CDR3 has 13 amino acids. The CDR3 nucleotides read TGTGCCAGCAGCTATAGCGGGAGGGAGACCCAGTACTTC. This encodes CASSYSGRETQYF.

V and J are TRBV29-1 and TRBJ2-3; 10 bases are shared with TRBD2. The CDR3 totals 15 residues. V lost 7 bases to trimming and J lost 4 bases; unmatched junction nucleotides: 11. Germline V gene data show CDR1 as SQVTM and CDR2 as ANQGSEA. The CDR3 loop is CSAFLSGRAPDTQYF. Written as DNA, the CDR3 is TGCAGCGCCTTCCTCAGCGGGAGGGCTCCAGATACGCAGTATTTT.

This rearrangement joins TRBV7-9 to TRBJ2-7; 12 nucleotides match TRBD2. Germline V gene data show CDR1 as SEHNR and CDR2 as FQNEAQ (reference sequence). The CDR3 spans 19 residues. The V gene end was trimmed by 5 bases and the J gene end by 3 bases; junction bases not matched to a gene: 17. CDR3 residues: CASSPTRASGRGRVYEQYF. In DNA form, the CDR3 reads TGTGCCAGCAGCCCGACCCGGGCTAGCGGGAGGGGAAGGGTCTACGAGCAGTACTTC.

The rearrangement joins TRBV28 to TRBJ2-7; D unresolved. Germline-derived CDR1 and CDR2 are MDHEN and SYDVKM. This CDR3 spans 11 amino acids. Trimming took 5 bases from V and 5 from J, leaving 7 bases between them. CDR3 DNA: TGTGCCAGCAGTACCCTAAACGAGCAGTACTTC. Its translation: CASSTLNEQYF. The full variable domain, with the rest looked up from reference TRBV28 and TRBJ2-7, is DVKVTQSSRYLVKRTGEKVFLECVQDMDHENMFWYRQDPGLGLRLIYFSYDVKMKEKGDIPEGYSVSREKKERFSLILESASTNQTSMYLCASSTLNEQYFGPGTRLTVT.

In DNA, the CDR3 is TGTGCCAGTAGTATAGCGGGACAGGGGGCTTCCGCTTACAATGAGCAGTTCTTC. Amino acid sequence: CASSIAGQGASAYNEQFF. The rearrangement links TRBV19 to TRBJ2-1; 12 bases align to TRBD1. Germline V lookup: CDR1 LNHDA, CDR2 SQIVND (reference sequence). The V gene end was trimmed by 1 base and the J gene end by 4 bases; junction bases not matched to a gene: 8. This CDR3 has 18 residues.

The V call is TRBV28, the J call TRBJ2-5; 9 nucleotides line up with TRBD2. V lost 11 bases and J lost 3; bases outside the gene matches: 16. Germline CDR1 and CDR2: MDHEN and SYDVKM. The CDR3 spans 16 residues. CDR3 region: CAPHTASGILKETQYF. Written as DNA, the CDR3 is TGTGCCCCGCATACGGCTAGCGGGATTCTTAAAGAGACCCAGTACTTC.

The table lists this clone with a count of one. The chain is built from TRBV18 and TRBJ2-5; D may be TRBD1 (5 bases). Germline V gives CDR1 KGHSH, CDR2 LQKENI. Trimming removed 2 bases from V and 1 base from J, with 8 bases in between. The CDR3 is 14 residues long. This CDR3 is CASSPSRAQETQYF. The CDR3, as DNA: TGTGCCAGCTCACCATCCAGGGCCCAAGAGACCCAGTACTTC.

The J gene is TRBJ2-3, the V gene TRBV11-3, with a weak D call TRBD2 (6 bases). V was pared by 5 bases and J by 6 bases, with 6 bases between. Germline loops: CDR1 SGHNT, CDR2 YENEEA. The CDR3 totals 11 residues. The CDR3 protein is CASSRGDTQYF. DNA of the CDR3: TGTGCCAGCAGCCGGGGGGATACGCAGTATTTT.

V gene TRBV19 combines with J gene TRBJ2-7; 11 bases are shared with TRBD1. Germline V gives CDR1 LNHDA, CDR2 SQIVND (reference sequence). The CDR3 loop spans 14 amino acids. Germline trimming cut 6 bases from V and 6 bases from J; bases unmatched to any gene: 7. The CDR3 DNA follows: TGTGCCAGTAGAAGGGACAGGGGGTTTGGCGAGCAGTACTTC. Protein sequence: CASRRDRGFGEQYF.

The CDR3 nucleotides read TGTGCCAGCATCCCCCCGGGTACCGAGACCCAGTACTTC. It translates to CASIPPGTETQYF. This rearrangement joins TRBV7-9 to TRBJ2-5, with D hard to call. V was shortened by 7 bases and J by 5 bases, with 14 bases between the two germline ends. The CDR3 runs 13 residues. Germline V gene sequence: CDR1 SEHNR, CDR2 FQNEAQ (reference sequence).

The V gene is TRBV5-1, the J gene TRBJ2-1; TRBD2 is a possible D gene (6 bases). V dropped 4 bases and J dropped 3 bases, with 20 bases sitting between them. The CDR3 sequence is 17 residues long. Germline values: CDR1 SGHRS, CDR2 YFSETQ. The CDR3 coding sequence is TGCGCCAGCAGCCGCCTCCCCTTGAGCGGGTTCTACAATGAGCAGTTCTTC. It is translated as CASSRLPLSGFYNEQFF.

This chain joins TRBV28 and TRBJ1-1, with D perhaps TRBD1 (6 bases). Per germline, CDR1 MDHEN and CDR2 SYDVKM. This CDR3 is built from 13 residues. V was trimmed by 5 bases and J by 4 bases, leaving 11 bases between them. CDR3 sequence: CASSLIQGTEAFF. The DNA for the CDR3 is TGTGCCAGCAGTCTTATACAGGGCACTGAAGCTTTCTTT. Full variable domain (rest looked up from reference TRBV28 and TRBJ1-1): DVKVTQSSRYLVKRTGEKVFLECVQDMDHENMFWYRQDPGLGLRLIYFSYDVKMKEKGDIPEGYSVSREKKERFSLILESASTNQTSMYLCASSLIQGTEAFFGQGTRLTVV.